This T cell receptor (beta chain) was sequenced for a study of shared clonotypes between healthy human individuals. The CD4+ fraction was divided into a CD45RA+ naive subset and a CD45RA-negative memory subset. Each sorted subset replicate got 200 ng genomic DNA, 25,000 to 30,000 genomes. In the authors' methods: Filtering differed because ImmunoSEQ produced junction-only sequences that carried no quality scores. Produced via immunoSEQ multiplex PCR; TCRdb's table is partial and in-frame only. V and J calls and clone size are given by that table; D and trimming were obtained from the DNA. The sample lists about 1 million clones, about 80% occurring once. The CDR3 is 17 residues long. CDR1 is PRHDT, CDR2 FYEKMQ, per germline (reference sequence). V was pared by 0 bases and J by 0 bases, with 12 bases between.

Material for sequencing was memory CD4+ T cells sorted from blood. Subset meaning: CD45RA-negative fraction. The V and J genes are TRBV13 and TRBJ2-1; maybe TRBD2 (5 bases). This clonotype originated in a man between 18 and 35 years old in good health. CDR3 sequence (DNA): TGTGCCAGCAGCTTAGGAGGCGGACTGAGCTCCTACAATGAGCAGTTCTTC. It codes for CASSLGGGLSSYNEQFF.